Listed below are T cell receptor beta chains from one sample, sequenced in a study of shared clonotypes between healthy human individuals. TCRdb keeps only in-frame clones here, not all; method: immunoSEQ multiplex PCR. Here the sample spans about 710,000 clones, around four fifths being singletons. Sequenced input: memory CD4+ T cells sorted from blood. The receptors derive from a woman in her twenties or thirties in good health. Each CDR3 is given with its conserved first and last residue.

V gene	J gene	CDR3 protein
TRBV29-1	TRBJ2-7	CSGGLALSEQYF
TRBV10-3	TRBJ2-5	CAIKRDREGETQYF
TRBV27	TRBJ2-1	CASRAGGRGTNEQFF
TRBV6-5	TRBJ1-5	CASSPSKNQPQHF
TRBV29-1	TRBJ1-2	CSVAPSSNYGYTF
TRBV5-1	TRBJ2-7	CASSQAPPGLALIGPYEQYF
TRBV5-1	TRBJ2-3	CASSFVTGTGHTDTQYF
TRBV5-4	TRBJ2-1	CASSPRTSDEQFF
TRBV6-5	TRBJ1-2	CASRGQGAMGHGYTF
TRBV6-5	TRBJ1-3	CASRPMTGPGSTIYF
TRBV5-1	TRBJ2-1	CASSLADNYNEQFF
TRBV9	TRBJ2-3	CASSSGTGGWEDTQYF
TRBV5-1	TRBJ2-3	CASSRDRGSTDTQYF
TRBV5-1	TRBJ1-2	CASSRQNSNYGYTF
TRBV18	TRBJ2-7	CASSPGTSGLSYEQYF
TRBV5-4	TRBJ2-7	CASSLTGREQYF
TRBV27	TRBJ2-1	CASSSGDRAEQFF
TRBV5-1	TRBJ2-7	CASRVAGGYEQYF
TRBV23-1	TRBJ1-2	CASSQGGGDGYTF
TRBV19	TRBJ2-7	CASRIKAGTSYEQYF
TRBV7-7	TRBJ2-3	CASRQGLAPTDTQYF
TRBV18	TRBJ1-1	CASSPGPLAEAFF
TRBV18	TRBJ1-1	CASSTDRYTEAFF
TRBV7-2	TRBJ2-1	CASSSLAGVSNEQFF
TRBV18	TRBJ2-7	CASSPGTTDSYEQYF
TRBV9	TRBJ1-3	CASSVIEPGRQTSGNTIYF
TRBV7-6	TRBJ2-7	CASSPGSMGAGEQYF
TRBV19	TRBJ2-1	CASHGLSSYNEQFF
TRBV4-1	TRBJ1-2	CASSQLQGRAHYGYTF
TRBV20-1	TRBJ2-7	CSARGGSEQYF
TRBV7-2	TRBJ2-5	CASSYGLAGWEQYF
TRBV2	TRBJ2-7	CASGGLRYEQYF
TRBV5-1	TRBJ2-3	CASSSGQGAPYTDTQYF
TRBV7-6	TRBJ1-5	CASSWGWRPQHF
TRBV28	TRBJ2-2	CASSLLTSGAGELFF
TRBV6-1	TRBJ2-2	CASRILDNTGELFF
TRBV5-1	TRBJ2-3	CASSEIAGGPLDTQYF
TRBV6-1	TRBJ1-2	CASNRQTYYGYTF
TRBV7-9	TRBJ2-3	CASSLVQGSDTQYF
TRBV4-1	TRBJ1-5	CASSQVLAGVSNQPQHF
TRBV7-6	TRBJ2-1	CASSSAGGVYNEQFF